The 24 T cell receptor beta chains listed next were all sequenced from one sample in a study of a mutant IDH1 vaccine in newly diagnosed glioma. Sequencing was performed with immunoSEQ multiplex PCR; in TCRdb, only in-frame clones are kept and a portion is missing. The sample holds about 92,000 clones; about four fifths are singletons and the top ten take around 7%. Time point meaning: baseline, week 1 (first vaccination visit). Treatment denoted: pre-vaccination baseline after standard-of-care therapy. The sequenced sample was PBMCs, obtained from a glioma patient treated with radiotherapy, temozolomide or both. The receptors were sampled from a woman in her forties or fifties with glioma.

The rearrangement uses TRBV7-3 and TRBJ1-1; D is possibly TRBD1 (6 bases). Deletions cut 5 bases from V and 0 bases from J, with 10 bases between. Looked up from germline, CDR1 is SGHTA and CDR2 is FQGTGA. CDR3 length: 14 amino acids. The DNA for the CDR3 is TGTGCCAGCAGCCAGGGGCCCATGAACACTGAAGCTTTCTTT. This translates into CASSQGPMNTEAFF.

This sequence joins TRBV11-3 and TRBJ1-4; TRBD1 agrees at 7 bases. This CDR3 is 14 amino acids long. J was trimmed by 7 bases and V by 1 base; bases with no gene match: 3. From germline, CDR1 is SGHNT and CDR2 YENEEA. The CDR3 DNA reads as TGTGCCAGCAGCTTAGGACAGGGATTTGAAAAACTGTTTTTT. It translates to CASSLGQGFEKLFF.

This rearrangement joins TRBV7-2 to TRBJ2-4; D is uncertain. The ends were cut back, 5 bases at V and 6 bases at J, with 8 bases in the middle. From germline, CDR1 is SGHTA and CDR2 FQGNSA. This CDR3 is 12 amino acids long. The CDR3 sequence: CASSPSGNIQYF. Here the CDR3 DNA reads TGTGCCAGCAGCCCTAGTGGAAACATTCAGTACTTC.

The chain joins TRBV18 to TRBJ1-1; a weak D match, TRBD1 (6 bases). CDR3 length: 14 residues. Trimming pared 5 bases from V and 1 base from J, leaving 11 bases between. Germline assignment: CDR1 KGHSH and CDR2 LQKENI. This chain's CDR3 is CASSSRQENTEAFF. The CDR3 DNA reads as TGTGCCAGCTCATCCCGACAGGAGAACACTGAAGCTTTCTTT.

The chain combines TRBV29-1 with TRBJ1-4, with D possibly matching TRBD1 (6 bases). CDR1 and CDR2 (germline): SQVTM, ANQGSEA. V was shortened by 7 bases and J by 6 bases, with 9 bases between the two germline ends. The CDR3 contains 11 residues. The CDR3 reads CSADSDEKLFF. In nucleotides, the CDR3 is TGCAGCGCGGACAGCGATGAAAAACTGTTTTTT.

Concerning this clone itself: Other DNA sequences in this sample translate to the same CDR3. The chain links TRBV7-8 to TRBJ1-5; D not resolved. V was trimmed by 1 base and J by 0 bases, leaving 10 bases between them. The CDR3 length is 16 residues. The V gene's germline CDR1 is SGHVS and CDR2 FQNEAQ. The CDR3 protein is CASSLEGVGSNQPQHF. The CDR3 DNA is TGTGCCAGCAGCTTAGAGGGAGTTGGTAGCAATCAGCCCCAGCATTTT.

The chain links TRBV29-1 to TRBJ1-1, with D possibly TRBD1 on 5 matching bases. Trimming pared 5 bases from V and 2 bases from J, leaving 12 bases between. CDR1 and CDR2 (germline): SQVTM, ANQGSEA. There are 13 residues in the CDR3. CDR3 protein: CSVSGRLNTEAFF. CDR3 nucleotides: TGCAGCGTTTCGGGACGGCTCAACACTGAAGCTTTCTTT.

This sequence joins TRBV7-3 and TRBJ2-3; TRBD1 matches at 7 bases. Germline V gives CDR1 SGHTA, CDR2 FQGTGA. CDR3 length equals 13 residues. With V trimmed by 5 bases and J by 4 bases, 3 bases remained unmatched. CDR3 sequence: CASSQGTADTQYF. The CDR3, as DNA: TGTGCCAGCAGCCAAGGGACAGCAGATACGCAGTATTTT.

The gene calls are TRBV7-2 and TRBJ2-3; 9 bases are shared with TRBD2. Germline loops: CDR1 SGHTA, CDR2 FQGNSA. The CDR3 length is 14 residues. With 5 bases clipped from V and 5 bases from J, the junction kept 5 bases outside the gene matches. CDR3 amino acids: CASSASGVLDTQYF. The CDR3 coding sequence is TGTGCCAGCAGCGCTAGCGGGGTTCTAGATACGCAGTATTTT.

This sequence joins TRBV6-6 and TRBJ2-1, with D perhaps TRBD1 (6 bases). V lost 6 bases, J lost 3 bases, and 12 bases lay in between. Per the germline V gene, CDR1 is MNHNY and CDR2 is SVGAGI (reference sequence). The length of the CDR3 is 14 residues. CDR3 sequence: CASSHGQYYNEQFF. Here the CDR3 DNA reads TGTGCCAGCAGCCATGGACAGTACTACAATGAGCAGTTCTTC.

The V gene is TRBV28, the J gene TRBJ1-6; 8 bases are a match to TRBD1. V was pared by 6 bases and J by 10 bases, with 5 bases of the junction left unmatched. This CDR3 is 13 amino acids long. The germline CDR1 and CDR2 sequences are MDHEN and SYDVKM. CDR3 sequence: CASRQGARSPLHF. Written as DNA, the CDR3 is TGTGCCAGCAGGCAGGGGGCAAGATCACCCCTCCACTTT.

The CDR3 coding sequence is TGTGCCAGTAGTACCGACAGGCTTGATCAGCCCCAGCATTTT. Translation: CASSTDRLDQPQHF. The chain links TRBV19 to TRBJ1-5; D might be TRBD1 (6 bases). V was shortened by 4 bases and J by 5 bases, with 12 bases between the two germline ends. The CDR3 is 14 amino acids. Germline CDR1 and CDR2: LNHDA and SQIVND (reference sequence).

This clone occurred once. This rearrangement joins TRBV5-6 to TRBJ1-1; unclear D gene. Germline CDR1 SGHDT, CDR2 YYEEEE. The CDR3 consists of 13 residues. The ends were cut back, 0 bases at V and 4 bases at J, with 7 bases in the middle. The chain's CDR3 is CASSLGAGTEAFF. The CDR3 bases are TGTGCCAGCAGCTTGGGGGCAGGCACTGAAGCTTTCTTT. The entire variable domain, with the rest obtained from reference TRBV5-6 and TRBJ1-1, is as follows: DAGVTQSPTHLIKTRGQQVTLRCSPKSGHDTVSWYQQALGQGPQFIFQYYEEEERQRGNFPDRFSGHQFPNYSSELNVNALLLGDSALYLCASSLGAGTEAFFGQGTRLTVV.

The V and J genes are TRBV5-1 and TRBJ2-2; D uncertain. Germline-derived CDR1 and CDR2 are SGHRS and YFSETQ. The V end was cut by 4 bases, the J end by 1 base, with 5 bases between. This CDR3 has 13 amino acids. The CDR3 here is CASSLQNTGELFF. CDR3 bases: TGCGCCAGCAGCCTTCAGAACACCGGGGAGCTGTTTTTT. Using reference TRBV5-1 and TRBJ2-2 for the parts outside the CDR3, the full variable domain is KAGVTQTPRYLIKTRGQQVTLSCSPISGHRSVSWYQQTPGQGLQFLFEYFSETQRNKGNFPGRFSGRQFSNSRSEMNVSTLELGDSALYLCASSLQNTGELFFGEGSRLTVL.

This chain joins TRBV7-2 and TRBJ1-1; D unclear. The length of the CDR3 is 14 residues. V was clipped by 3 bases and J by 6 bases, with 14 bases between them. The germline V gene encodes CDR1 SGHTA and CDR2 FQGNSA. The CDR3 reads CASSFGLGRSEAFF. CDR3 DNA sequence: TGTGCCAGCAGCTTTGGGTTAGGCCGCTCTGAAGCTTTCTTT.

This clone occurred once. The chain carries TRBV2 and TRBJ1-5; tentative D call: TRBD1 (6 bases). The germline V gene has CDR1 SNHLY and CDR2 FYNNEI. The CDR3 has 14 amino acids. Trimming left V 6 bases short and J 2 bases short, with 11 bases between. The CDR3 sequence is CASRGDTRNQPQHF. The CDR3 DNA sequence: TGTGCCAGCAGGGGGGACACTCGCAATCAGCCCCAGCATTTT.

This clone was seen only once. This sequence joins TRBV5-1 and TRBJ1-3; D unresolved. Deletions cut 4 bases from V and 2 bases from J, with 13 bases between. The CDR3 totals 15 residues. Germline V gene data show CDR1 as SGHRS and CDR2 as YFSETQ. The CDR3 loop reads CASSLLIGPGNTIYF. CDR3 DNA: TGCGCCAGCAGCCTACTTATAGGACCTGGAAACACCATATATTTT.

The J gene is TRBJ2-6, the V gene TRBV5-6, with TRBD1 matching over 10 bases. The germline V gene has CDR1 SGHDT and CDR2 YYEEEE. The CDR3 extends over 16 amino acids. Trimming removed 4 bases from V and 2 bases from J; junction bases left unmatched: 3. DNA for the CDR3: TGTGCCAGCAGCCAGACAGGGGGCGCTGGGGCCAACGTCCTGACTTTC. It specifies CASSQTGGAGANVLTF.

This chain links TRBV9 with TRBJ1-3, with D hard to call. There are 14 residues in the CDR3. V lost 7 bases and J 0 bases, leaving 11 bases between the germline ends. The germline CDR1 and CDR2 sequences are SGDLS and YYNGEE. The CDR3 here is CASAKEDSGNTIYF. CDR3 coding DNA: TGTGCCAGCGCCAAGGAGGACTCTGGAAACACCATATATTTT.

The gene calls are TRBV6-6 and TRBJ1-5, with a possible D match to TRBD1 (5 bases). Germline V CDR1 and CDR2: MNHNY, SVGAGI (reference sequence). The CDR3 length is 14 residues. The germline V and J ends were trimmed by 6 bases and 6 bases, with 15 bases remaining between them. The CDR3 spells CASRPDSTGQPQHF. The CDR3 nucleotides are TGTGCCAGCAGACCCGACAGTACTGGTCAGCCCCAGCATTTT.

In DNA, the CDR3 is TGCGCCAGCAGATCGGCTAGCGGGGGAAGCGCGAACACCGGGGAGCTGTTTTTT. Translation: CASRSASGGSANTGELFF. The chain combines TRBV4-1 with TRBJ2-2; 10 positions match TRBD2. The V gene end was trimmed by 6 bases and the J gene end by 0 bases; junction bases not matched to a gene: 10. Germline-derived CDR1 and CDR2 are MGHRA and YSYEKL. This CDR3 spans 18 amino acids.

The chain has TRBV5-6 and TRBJ1-1; D not certain. In germline, CDR1 is SGHDT, CDR2 YYEEEE. Trimming stripped 4 bases from V and 1 base from J, with 11 bases between. The CDR3 contains 14 residues. CDR3 in DNA: TGTGCCAGCAGCCTAGACGGGAAGAACACTGAAGCTTTCTTT. Residues: CASSLDGKNTEAFF.

The chain links TRBV7-6 to TRBJ1-4; 8 positions match TRBD1. The CDR3 has 16 amino acids. Germline CDR1 reads SGHVS; CDR2 reads FNYEAQ. Trimming at V came to 5 bases and at J to 7 bases, leaving 12 bases not matched to a gene. The CDR3 spells CASSTPQGDRGEKLFF. The CDR3 DNA reads as TGTGCCAGCAGCACCCCCCAGGGAGACAGGGGTGAAAAACTGTTTTTT.

This chain uses TRBV10-3 with TRBJ2-6, with 7 bases lining up with TRBD1. Losses at the gene ends were 7 bases for V and 4 bases for J; bases not matched to a gene: 10. The CDR3 spans 16 residues. Germline V gene lookup returns CDR1 ENHRY and CDR2 SYGVKD. The CDR3 here is CAINNSTGSGANVLTF. In DNA form, the CDR3 reads TGTGCCATCAACAACTCGACAGGGTCCGGGGCCAACGTCCTGACTTTC.